This TCR beta chain was captured by sequencing in a study of breast tumors, draining lymph nodes, adjacent tissues. The lymph nodes were axillary draining lymph nodes from breast cancer patients. Germline lookup yields CDR1 LGHDT and CDR2 YNNKEL (reference sequence). Trimming removed 5 bases from V and 5 bases from J; junction bases left unmatched: 13. The CDR3 contains 17 residues. Broader study findings: Findings are consistent with lymph node origin and intratumoral expansion of most tumor T cells.

The sample holds one count of this clonotype. The antigen remains undetermined. TCRdb independently ran MiXCR on the multiplex PCR reads; one entry per CDR3 protein. This table has some 130,000 distinct CDR3 sequences, 15% to 20% appearing once. The chain employs TRBV3-1 and TRBJ1-2; TRBD1 matches at 11 bases. The sequence came from a female donor with breast cancer. Some clones in this sample may be carry-over from other donors' samples. Sequenced material: axillary lymph node tissue. The chain's CDR3 is CASSTRTGGRLRYGYTF. In DNA form, the CDR3 reads TGTGCCAGCAGCACCCGGACAGGGGGCAGACTGCGGTATGGCTACACCTTC. The full variable domain, its missing parts supplied by reference TRBV3-1 and TRBJ1-2, is DTAVSQTPKYLVTQMGNDKSIKCEQNLGHDTMYWYKQDSKKFLKIMFSYNNKELIINETVPNRFSPKSPDKAHLNLHINSLELGDSAVYFCASSTRTGGRLRYGYTFGSGTRLTVV.